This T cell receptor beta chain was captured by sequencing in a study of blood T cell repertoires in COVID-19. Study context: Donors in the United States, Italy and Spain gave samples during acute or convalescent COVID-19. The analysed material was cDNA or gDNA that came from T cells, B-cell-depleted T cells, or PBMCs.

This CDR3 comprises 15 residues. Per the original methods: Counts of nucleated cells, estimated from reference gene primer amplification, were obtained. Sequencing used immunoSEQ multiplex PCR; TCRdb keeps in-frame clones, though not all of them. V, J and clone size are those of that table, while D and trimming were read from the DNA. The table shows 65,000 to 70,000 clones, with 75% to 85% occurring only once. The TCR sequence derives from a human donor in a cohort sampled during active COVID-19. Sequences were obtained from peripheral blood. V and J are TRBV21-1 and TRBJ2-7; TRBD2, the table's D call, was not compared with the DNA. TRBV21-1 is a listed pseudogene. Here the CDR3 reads CASTRTRRVTYEQYF. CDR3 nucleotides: TGTGCCAGCACCCGAACTAGGCGGGTAACCTACGAGCAGTACTTC.